The 29 T cell receptor beta chains in this list originate from one sample, sequenced in a study of identical twins. TCRdb analysed the 5' RACE reads with MiXCR anew, one entry per CDR3 protein. The top ten clones hold about 0.52% of a sample with 500,000 or so distinct CDR3 sequences, more than 13% of them seen once. This sample was shared with a second study, whose subject was yellow fever vaccine responses in identical twins.

Sequencing was done on a sample of CD4+ T cells sorted from blood. These receptors came from a woman aged 18-29 years in good health.

This clonotype turned up a few times. V and J are TRBV4-3 and TRBJ1-1; weak D call: TRBD1 (6 bases). The CDR3 covers 15 residues. Trimming shortened V by 4 bases and J by 5 bases, and 17 bases separated the two germline ends. The germline CDR1 and CDR2 sequences are LGHNA and YSLEER. The CDR3 loop reads CASSPRLGGRTEAFF. DNA of the CDR3: TGCGCCAGCAGCCCGCGGTTGGGGGGCCGGACTGAAGCTTTCTTT.

With respect to this clonotype: A junction end diverges from the germline sequence, so it may reflect a read error. The chain recombines TRBV6-1 with TRBJ2-1, with 10 bases fitting TRBD2. Germline CDR1 reads MNHNS; CDR2 reads SASEGT. The CDR3 totals 14 residues. CDR3 nucleotides: TGTGCCAGCAGTAAAGCGGGAGGGAGGAATGAGCAGTTCTTC. This codes for CASSKAGGRNEQFF.

About this clonotype: This may be a read error, as it is one base from a much larger clone. The chain carries TRBV28 and TRBJ2-7, with D unresolved. The CDR3 is made up of 14 amino acids. V was clipped by 0 bases and J by 0 bases, with 6 bases between them. Germline V gives CDR1 MDHEN, CDR2 SYDVKM. Written as DNA, the CDR3 is TGTGCCAGCAGTTTATGGGATAGCTCCTACGAGCAGTACTTC. This encodes CASSLWDSSYEQYF.

The chain employs TRBV4-2 and TRBJ2-3, with D maybe TRBD1 (7 bases). CDR1 is LGHNA, CDR2 YNFKEQ, per germline. The CDR3 totals 14 residues. Trimming took off 4 bases at V and 5 bases at J, with 13 bases between the two ends. The CDR3 coding sequence is TGTGCCAGCAGCCCTGGAGGGGGCAAAGATACGCAGTATTTT. It translates to CASSPGGGKDTQYF.

This clonotype was found many times. The chain employs TRBV7-9 and TRBJ1-5; D gene ambiguous. The V and J ends lost 10 bases and 1 base respectively, with 8 bases between them. Germline-derived CDR1 and CDR2 are SEHNR and FQNEAQ (reference sequence). This CDR3 region has 12 residues. The CDR3 DNA reads TGTGCCACATCAGGCAGCAATCAGCCCCAGCATTTT. This codes for CATSGSNQPQHF. Full variable domain (missing parts from reference TRBV7-9 and TRBJ1-5): DTGVSQNPRHKITKRGQNVTFRCDPISEHNRLYWYRQTLGQGPEFLTYFQNEAQLEKSRLLSDRFSAERPKGSFSTLEIQRTEQGDSAMYLCATSGSNQPQHFGDGTRLSIL.

The sample holds many counts of this clonotype. The chain uses TRBV20-1 and TRBJ1-1; D is ambiguous. V was shortened by 3 bases and J by 5 bases, with 13 bases between the two germline ends. Germline CDR1 DFQATT, CDR2 SNEGSKA (reference sequence). The CDR3 runs 13 residues. CDR3 in DNA: TGCAGTGCTAGGTTCGGGGAGTGGACTGAAGCTTTCTTT. It is translated as CSARFGEWTEAFF.

This clonotype was counted a few times. The V gene is TRBV7-3, the J gene TRBJ2-3, with D perhaps TRBD1 or TRBD2 (6 bases each). There are 15 residues in the CDR3. V was pared by 5 bases and J by 3 bases, with 15 bases between. Germline CDR1 is SGHTA and CDR2 is FQGTGA. The CDR3 coding sequence is TGTGCCAGCAGCCCAAAAGGGGGGATAACAGATACGCAGTATTTT. This gives the protein CASSPKGGITDTQYF.

The DNA of the CDR3 is TGTGCCAGCAGTAACCTCAGGGGATCCTACGAGCAGTACTTC. It codes for CASSNLRGSYEQYF. V and J are TRBV6-5 and TRBJ2-7, with a possible D match to TRBD1 (6 bases). Germline assignment: CDR1 MNHEY and CDR2 SVGAGI. Trimming took 5 bases from V and 1 from J, leaving 12 bases between them. This CDR3 contains 14 residues.

This clonotype was detected only a few times. This chain joins TRBV4-1 and TRBJ2-7; D possibly corresponds to TRBD2 (6 bases). The CDR3 is 15 amino acids. CDR1 is MGHRA, CDR2 YSYEKL, per germline. V lost 3 bases and J lost 4, with 16 bases in between. This CDR3 is CASSHGTLYIYEQYF. CDR3 in DNA: TGCGCCAGCAGCCATGGGACTCTATACATTTACGAGCAGTACTTC.

The rearrangement links TRBV10-3 to TRBJ1-1, with a possible D match to TRBD1 (6 bases). Per the germline V gene, CDR1 is ENHRY and CDR2 is SYGVKD. The length of the CDR3 is 15 residues. V was pared by 2 bases and J by 1 base, with 11 bases between. The chain's CDR3 is CAISERGGENTEAFF. CDR3 coding DNA: TGTGCCATCAGTGAGAGAGGGGGTGAGAACACTGAAGCTTTCTTT.

For this clonotype: One end of the junction does not line up with germline, which may come from a read error. J is TRBJ2-1 and V is TRBV3-1; D call uncertain. CDR3 length: 12 residues. CDR1 LGHDT and CDR2 YNNKEL come from the germline V gene (reference sequence). The CDR3 here is CASSQDRLVRSF. CDR3 DNA sequence: TGTGCCAGCAGCCAAGATAGGCTAGTCCGGTCCTTC.

This clonotype came up a few times. The genes are TRBV28 and TRBJ2-2, with D perhaps being TRBD1 or TRBD2 (5 bases each). In germline, CDR1 is MDHEN, CDR2 SYDVKM. The CDR3 extends over 16 amino acids. V lost 6 bases and J lost 1, with 15 bases in between. The CDR3 is CASSSPMGVNTGELFF. CDR3 nucleotides: TGTGCCAGCAGCTCCCCTATGGGGGTGAACACCGGGGAGCTGTTTTTT.

The genes are TRBV28 and TRBJ2-7, with D perhaps TRBD1 (6 bases). Germline lookup yields CDR1 MDHEN and CDR2 SYDVKM. The CDR3 sequence is 15 residues long. V gave up 6 bases and J gave up 3 bases, with 18 bases separating them. In DNA, the CDR3 is TGTGCCAGCAGGGGGGTGGAAGGACAGATCTACGAGCAGTACTTC. This encodes CASRGVEGQIYEQYF.

This clonotype was picked up a small number of times. The rearrangement links TRBV2 to TRBJ2-3; D is unclear. The germline V and J ends were trimmed by 0 bases and 3 bases, with 7 bases remaining between them. The CDR3 runs 14 residues. CDR1 and CDR2 from the germline V gene are SNHLY and FYNNEI. The CDR3 spells CASSEALLTDTQYF. The CDR3 DNA follows: TGTGCCAGCAGTGAAGCGCTTCTTACAGATACGCAGTATTTT.

The V and J genes are TRBV3-1 and TRBJ2-7; a weak D match, TRBD1 (6 bases). Germline V gives CDR1 LGHDT, CDR2 YNNKEL (reference sequence). CDR3 length: 13 residues. Trimming pared 6 bases from V and 3 bases from J, leaving 12 bases between. This chain's CDR3 is CASSWGLRYEQYF. In DNA form, the CDR3 reads TGTGCCAGCAGTTGGGGGCTCCGCTACGAGCAGTACTTC.

This clonotype has just a few counts. The chain joins TRBV20-1 to TRBJ2-7, with 7 bases that match TRBD1. Looked up from germline, CDR1 is DFQATT and CDR2 is SNEGSKA (reference sequence). Germline trimming cut 0 bases from V and 3 bases from J; bases unmatched to any gene: 8. This CDR3 has 15 residues. As DNA, the CDR3 is TGCAGTGCTAGAGATATGCGACAGGGAATCTACGAGCAGTACTTC. Its translation is CSARDMRQGIYEQYF.

The chain joins TRBV4-2 to TRBJ2-7; D is perhaps TRBD2 (5 bases). Trimming stripped 2 bases from V and 3 bases from J, with 14 bases between. The CDR3 loop spans 15 amino acids. CDR1 LGHNA and CDR2 YNFKEQ come from the germline V gene. As DNA, the CDR3 is TGTGCCAGCAGCCAACCGACGACGAGGGACTACGAGCAGTACTTC. This codes for CASSQPTTRDYEQYF.

This clonotype was picked up a small number of times. The CDR3 nucleotides are TGTGCCAGCAGCTTGGGGATTGGTGTAGCCAAAAACATTCAGTACTTC. Its translation is CASSLGIGVAKNIQYF. This sequence joins TRBV5-8 and TRBJ2-4; unclear D gene. V was pared by 0 bases and J by 0 bases, with 10 bases between. CDR1 is SGHTS, CDR2 YDEGEE, per germline. The CDR3 sequence is 16 residues long.

This clonotype was observed a handful of times. This chain links TRBV12-5 with TRBJ2-2; D remains unclear. In germline, CDR1 is LGHNT, CDR2 FRNRAP. CDR3 length: 16 residues. V lost 0 bases and J 3 bases, leaving 11 bases between the germline ends. The CDR3 region has the DNA TGTGCTAGTGGTTTGGTATTGACTCGGGACACCGGGGAGCTGTTTTTT. Amino acids: CASGLVLTRDTGELFF.

The CDR3 loop reads CASYTPGQGTYEQYF. CDR3 sequence (DNA): TGCGCCAGCTATACCCCGGGACAGGGGACCTACGAGCAGTACTTC. The chain couples TRBV5-1 to TRBJ2-7; TRBD1 aligns across 10 bases. The length of the CDR3 is 15 residues. The germline gives CDR1 SGHRS, CDR2 YFSETQ. V gave up 7 bases and J gave up 2 bases; unmatched junction bases: 9. Looking up the rest from reference TRBV5-1 and TRBJ2-7 gives the full variable domain: KAGVTQTPRYLIKTRGQQVTLSCSPISGHRSVSWYQQTPGQGLQFLFEYFSETQRNKGNFPGRFSGRQFSNSRSEMNVSTLELGDSALYLCASYTPGQGTYEQYFGPGTRLTVT.

V is TRBV27 and J is TRBJ1-1; no clear D gene. CDR1 is MNHEY and CDR2 is SMNVEV in the germline V gene (reference sequence). V was trimmed by 6 bases and J by 5 bases, leaving 13 bases between them. CDR3 length equals 13 residues. CDR3: CASSRVRRTEAFF. In DNA, the CDR3 is TGTGCCAGCAGCCGTGTCAGAAGGACTGAAGCTTTCTTT.

The genes are TRBV4-2 and TRBJ2-1; 7 bases line up with TRBD2. This CDR3 is built from 18 residues. V was clipped by 2 bases and J by 4 bases; unmatched bases: 14. Per the germline V gene, CDR1 is LGHNA and CDR2 is YNFKEQ. The CDR3 bases are TGTGCCAGCAGCCAATACTCGGGAGGCGGGGGACCTTACAATGAGCAGTTCTTC. It codes for CASSQYSGGGGPYNEQFF.

V gene TRBV6-1 combines with J gene TRBJ2-5; 11 bases map to TRBD2. CDR1 and CDR2 (germline): MNHNS, SASEGT. This CDR3 is built from 15 residues. J was trimmed by 4 bases and V by 7 bases; bases with no gene match: 8. The CDR3 DNA reads TGTGCCAGCACCAAGAGGGGACTAGCGGCAGAGACCCAGTACTTC. Protein: CASTKRGLAAETQYF.

The chain uses TRBV5-8 and TRBJ1-1; possible D gene TRBD1, 6 bases. The CDR3 runs 15 residues. The V and J ends lost 1 base and 2 bases respectively, with 12 bases between them. Germline V lookup: CDR1 SGHTS, CDR2 YDEGEE. CDR3 protein: CASSLMLGGNTEAFF. DNA for the CDR3: TGTGCCAGCAGCTTGATGTTAGGGGGAAACACTGAAGCTTTCTTT.

The chain joins TRBV6-1 to TRBJ2-7; a possible D gene is TRBD1 (5 bases). Germline assignment: CDR1 MNHNS and CDR2 SASEGT. CDR3 length: 14 residues. Trimming shortened V by 7 bases and J by 1 base, and 14 bases separated the two germline ends. The CDR3 coding sequence is TGTGCCAGCAATCCGCCAGGGCAATCCTACGAGCAGTACTTC. Translated: CASNPPGQSYEQYF.

The CDR3 DNA sequence: TGTGCCAGCAGTTACCGAGGACAGGGTAACACTGAAGCTTTCTTT. Encoded protein: CASSYRGQGNTEAFF. This chain joins TRBV6-5 and TRBJ1-1; 8 nucleotides agree with TRBD1. The CDR3 is made up of 15 amino acids. Germline CDR1 MNHEY, CDR2 SVGAGI. V was pared by 2 bases and J by 2 bases, with 4 bases of the junction left unmatched.

The chain recombines TRBV6-2 or TRBV6-3 with TRBJ2-6, with TRBD2 matching over 9 bases. This CDR3 contains 18 residues. Germline CDR1 MNHEY, CDR2 SVGEGT. The ends lost 9 bases at V and 0 bases at J; junction bases unmatched: 12. The CDR3 nucleotides read TGTGCCAGAGAGATAGCGGGAGCTAATAGCTCTGGGGCCAACGTCCTGACTTTC. Its protein is CAREIAGANSSGANVLTF.

This clonotype was seen a few times. The genes are TRBV3-1 and TRBJ1-6; no clear D gene. The V end was cut by 0 bases, the J end by 10 bases, with 10 bases between. CDR3 length: 14 residues. CDR1 is LGHDT and CDR2 is YNNKEL in the germline V gene (reference sequence). Written as DNA, the CDR3 is TGTGCCAGCAGCCAAGATAACTCGAGGTCACCCCTCCACTTT. Translating it yields CASSQDNSRSPLHF.

V gene TRBV6-2 or TRBV6-3 combines with J gene TRBJ1-2, with 7 bases lining up with TRBD1. Germline CDR1 is MNHEY and CDR2 is SVGEGT. The ends lost 6 bases at V and 2 bases at J; junction bases unmatched: 6. The CDR3 contains 14 residues. CDR3 in DNA: TGTGCCAGCAGATCCGGAGGGGGCAACTATGGCTACACCTTC. This encodes CASRSGGGNYGYTF.